One sample yielded the 24 T cell receptor beta chains listed below, sequenced in a study of blood T cell repertoires in COVID-19. The assay was immunoSEQ multiplex PCR, and TCRdb's table has in-frame clones only and misses some. The sample lists 200,000 to 250,000 clones; about 88% were seen once. Sequencing was carried out using peripheral blood. These receptors came from a man in his forties with acute or convalescent COVID-19.

This rearrangement joins TRBV2 to TRBJ2-1; 10 nucleotides match TRBD1. The CDR3 sequence is 15 residues long. Trimming took 5 bases from V and 9 from J; bases not matched to a gene: 10. The germline CDR1 and CDR2 sequences are SNHLY and FYNNEI. CDR3 amino acids: CASSSGTGARIEQFF. CDR3 DNA: TGTGCCAGCAGTTCCGGGACAGGGGCACGTATTGAGCAGTTCTTC.

The gene calls are TRBV6-4 and TRBJ1-1; a possible D gene is TRBD1 (6 bases). Per the germline V gene, CDR1 is MRHNA and CDR2 is SNTAGT. The CDR3 loop spans 14 amino acids. Trimming cost V 4 bases and J 3 bases, with 12 bases left between them. CDR3 nucleotide sequence: TGTGCCAGCAGTGCTGGACAGTGGGACACTGAAGCTTTCTTT. It codes for CASSAGQWDTEAFF.

This rearrangement joins TRBV7-2 to TRBJ1-1; TRBD1 might be the D (5 bases). CDR3 size: 14 residues. V dropped 1 base and J dropped 1 base, with 7 bases sitting between them. Germline V gene data show CDR1 as SGHTA and CDR2 as FQGNSA. CDR3 nucleotides: TGTGCCAGCAGCTTAGTTACAGGGAACACTGAAGCTTTCTTT. It codes for CASSLVTGNTEAFF.

The chain links TRBV15 to TRBJ1-4; D unclear. Trimming took off 4 bases at V and 5 bases at J, with 14 bases between the two ends. The CDR3 extends over 15 amino acids. Germline CDR1 LNHNV, CDR2 YYDKDF (reference sequence). The CDR3 reads CATSKLDGLNEKLFF. In DNA, the CDR3 is TGTGCCACCAGCAAACTCGACGGACTAAATGAAAAACTGTTTTTT.

This clone was seen more than once but under ten times. This chain links TRBV5-5 with TRBJ1-4; TRBD1 might be the D (6 bases). CDR3 size: 18 residues. The germline CDR1 and CDR2 sequences are SGHKS and YYEKEE (reference sequence). Trimming removed 0 bases from V and 1 base from J, with 16 bases in between. The DNA for the CDR3 is TGTGCCAGCAGCTTGGGGCTTATAAGCAGGGGAACTAATGAAAAACTGTTTTTT. Its translation is CASSLGLISRGTNEKLFF.

The chain combines TRBV5-4 with TRBJ1-6; a possible D gene is TRBD1 (5 bases). This CDR3 is built from 16 residues. Trimming cost V 0 bases and J 5 bases, with 12 bases left between them. Germline loops: CDR1 SGHNT, CDR2 YYREEE (reference sequence). CDR3 nucleotide sequence: TGTGCCAGCAGCTTGGCCGGGGGTATCAATAATTCACCCCTCCACTTT. Protein: CASSLAGGINNSPLHF.

The chain joins TRBV5-1 to TRBJ2-1; 11 nucleotides agree with TRBD2. The CDR3 consists of 16 residues. J was trimmed by 6 bases and V by 4 bases; bases with no gene match: 9. Germline CDR1 SGHRS, CDR2 YFSETQ. This CDR3 reads CASSPGTSGPFNEQFF. The CDR3 DNA follows: TGCGCCAGCAGCCCAGGGACTAGCGGACCCTTCAATGAGCAGTTCTTC.

The V and J genes are TRBV5-1 and TRBJ2-7, with a weak D call TRBD1 (7 bases). Trimming left V 4 bases short and J 7 bases short, with 18 bases between. This CDR3 is 14 amino acids long. Germline V CDR1 and CDR2: SGHRS, YFSETQ. CDR3 nucleotides: TGCGCCAGCAGCGACAGGGAGGAAATGGGGGAGCAGTACTTC. The encoded protein is CASSDREEMGEQYF.

The chain employs TRBV28 and TRBJ1-1, with a possible D match to TRBD1 (6 bases). Germline V gene data show CDR1 as MDHEN and CDR2 as SYDVKM. V was trimmed by 8 bases and J by 1 base, leaving 29 bases between them. There are 19 residues in the CDR3. Here the CDR3 DNA reads TGTGCCAGCCCTTGGGAGACAGACAGGCGGGGGGTCCAGAACACTGAAGCTTTCTTT. It is translated as CASPWETDRRGVQNTEAFF.

The rearrangement uses TRBV7-9 and TRBJ1-5; D gene unclear. CDR3 size: 16 residues. The ends were cut back, 5 bases at V and 2 bases at J, with 16 bases in the middle. Germline V gene data show CDR1 as SEHNR and CDR2 as FQNEAQ (reference sequence). The CDR3 is CASSPLVGLGNQPQHF. CDR3 nucleotide sequence: TGTGCCAGCAGCCCCCTTGTCGGGTTAGGCAATCAGCCCCAGCATTTT.

V usage is TRBV27 and J usage is TRBJ2-7; TRBD1 matches at 7 bases. The CDR3 consists of 16 residues. In germline, CDR1 is MNHEY, CDR2 SMNVEV (reference sequence). The ends lost 1 base at V and 7 bases at J; junction bases unmatched: 13. The CDR3 bases are TGTGCCAGCAGTTTATGGGACAGCATAATGTTTGGGGAGCAGTACTTC. Residues: CASSLWDSIMFGEQYF.

This clone has only one observation. This chain joins TRBV7-6 and TRBJ1-6; D may be TRBD1 (6 bases). CDR1 and CDR2 from the germline V gene are SGHVS and FNYEAQ. This CDR3 spans 19 amino acids. The ends were cut back, 4 bases at V and 2 bases at J, with 21 bases in the middle. CDR3 sequence: CASSSSAQGIGPYNSPLHF. CDR3 nucleotide sequence: TGTGCCAGCAGCTCCAGCGCTCAGGGGATAGGTCCCTATAATTCACCCCTCCACTTT.

The CDR3 DNA follows: TGTGCCAGCAGTGAAGGCAGGGGCCTAGGGCCCCAGCATTTT. It yields the protein CASSEGRGLGPQHF. The genes are TRBV2 and TRBJ1-5; a possible D gene is TRBD1 (6 bases). Germline V gene data show CDR1 as SNHLY and CDR2 as FYNNEI. Trimming stripped 1 base from V and 9 bases from J, with 13 bases between. The CDR3 is 14 residues long.

The chain uses TRBV24-1 and TRBJ1-1; D uncertain. The germline gives CDR1 KGHDR, CDR2 SFDVKD. The CDR3 totals 15 residues. Deletions cut 0 bases from V and 8 bases from J, with 15 bases between. DNA of the CDR3: TGTGCCACCAGTGATTTGAATATTGTTGTTCAGGAAGCTTTCTTT. This translates into CATSDLNIVVQEAFF.

The V gene is TRBV6-5, the J gene TRBJ2-7; D is possibly TRBD2 (5 bases). V lost 2 bases and J lost 0, with 8 bases in between. The CDR3 consists of 14 residues. The V gene's germline CDR1 is MNHEY and CDR2 SVGAGI. The DNA for the CDR3 is TGTGCCAGCAGTTACCGGGATACCTCCTACGAGCAGTACTTC. It yields the protein CASSYRDTSYEQYF.

This clone was seen a handful of times. The J gene is TRBJ1-2, the V gene TRBV12-3 or TRBV12-4; TRBD1 aligns across 7 bases. J lost 9 bases, V lost 8 bases, and 12 bases had no gene match. The CDR3 runs 13 residues. The CDR3 DNA is TGTGCCAGCGCCTATTCCGGGACAGAGAGCTACACCTTC. Translation gives CASAYSGTESYTF.

J is TRBJ1-1 and V is TRBV3-1 (or the pseudogene TRBV3-2); D ambiguous. The CDR3 length is 13 residues. Germline V gene sequence: CDR1 LGHDT, CDR2 YNNKEL (reference sequence). V lost 4 bases, J lost 4 bases, and 10 bases lay in between. CDR3 DNA sequence: TGTGCCAGCAGCCGTCAGGCGAGCACTGAAGCTTTCTTT. It codes for CASSRQASTEAFF.

The chain joins TRBV18 to TRBJ2-7; 15 bases are shared with TRBD2. J was trimmed by 0 bases and V by 5 bases; bases with no gene match: 5. Germline V lookup: CDR1 KGHSH, CDR2 LQKENI. The length of the CDR3 is 17 residues. The DNA for the CDR3 is TGTGCCAGCTCAGGGACTAGCGGGGGGCTGAGCTCCTACGAGCAGTACTTC. It codes for CASSGTSGGLSSYEQYF.

The chain employs TRBV4-2 and TRBJ1-4, with D possibly matching TRBD1 (6 bases). CDR1 is LGHNA, CDR2 YNFKEQ, per germline. Trimming removed 3 bases from V and 8 bases from J, with 13 bases in between. The CDR3 length is 14 residues. For the CDR3, the DNA is TGTGCCAGCAGCCAGACAGGCATGGCGGAAAAACTGTTTTTT. Protein: CASSQTGMAEKLFF.

V usage is TRBV9 and J usage is TRBJ1-4, with 7 bases matching TRBD1. The CDR3 runs to 15 residues. Germline V lookup: CDR1 SGDLS, CDR2 YYNGEE. Trimming took 3 bases from V and 1 from J; bases not matched to a gene: 3. The CDR3 protein is CASSASGGTNEKLFF. The CDR3 DNA sequence: TGTGCCAGCAGCGCCTCAGGGGGAACTAATGAAAAACTGTTTTTT.

The V gene is TRBV5-1, the J gene TRBJ2-5, with 7 bases lining up with TRBD1. CDR3 length: 16 residues. In germline, CDR1 is SGHRS, CDR2 YFSETQ. Trimming at V came to 4 bases and at J to 4 bases, leaving 13 bases not matched to a gene. The CDR3 sequence is CASSAAGEGAGETQYF. DNA of the CDR3: TGCGCCAGCAGCGCGGCAGGAGAGGGGGCCGGAGAGACCCAGTACTTC. Looking up the rest from reference TRBV5-1 and TRBJ2-5 gives the full variable domain: KAGVTQTPRYLIKTRGQQVTLSCSPISGHRSVSWYQQTPGQGLQFLFEYFSETQRNKGNFPGRFSGRQFSNSRSEMNVSTLELGDSALYLCASSAAGEGAGETQYFGPGTRLLVL.

The gene calls are TRBV5-1 and TRBJ1-2, with TRBD1 as a possible D gene (6 bases). The V end lost 0 bases, the J end lost 6 bases, and 9 bases lay between the germline ends. Germline assignment: CDR1 SGHRS and CDR2 YFSETQ. The CDR3 length is 13 residues. CDR3 loop: CASSLARQDGYTF. The CDR3 DNA is TGCGCCAGCAGCTTGGCCAGACAGGATGGCTACACCTTC.

CDR3 protein: CSVVLGRVNTEAFF. CDR3 DNA sequence: TGCAGCGTTGTTCTGGGCAGGGTGAACACTGAAGCTTTCTTT. V is TRBV29-1 and J is TRBJ1-1, with TRBD1 as a possible D gene (5 bases). Germline V gives CDR1 SQVTM, CDR2 ANQGSEA. CDR3 length: 14 amino acids. Trimming removed 4 bases from V and 0 bases from J, with 12 bases in between.

The V and J genes are TRBV18 and TRBJ1-2; a possible D gene is TRBD1 (5 bases). CDR1 and CDR2 from the germline V gene are KGHSH and LQKENI. The V end lost 2 bases, the J end lost 3 bases, and 10 bases lay between the germline ends. The CDR3 extends over 14 amino acids. In nucleotides, the CDR3 is TGTGCCAGCTCACCAACGGGACTGGACTATGGCTACACCTTC. Translated: CASSPTGLDYGYTF.